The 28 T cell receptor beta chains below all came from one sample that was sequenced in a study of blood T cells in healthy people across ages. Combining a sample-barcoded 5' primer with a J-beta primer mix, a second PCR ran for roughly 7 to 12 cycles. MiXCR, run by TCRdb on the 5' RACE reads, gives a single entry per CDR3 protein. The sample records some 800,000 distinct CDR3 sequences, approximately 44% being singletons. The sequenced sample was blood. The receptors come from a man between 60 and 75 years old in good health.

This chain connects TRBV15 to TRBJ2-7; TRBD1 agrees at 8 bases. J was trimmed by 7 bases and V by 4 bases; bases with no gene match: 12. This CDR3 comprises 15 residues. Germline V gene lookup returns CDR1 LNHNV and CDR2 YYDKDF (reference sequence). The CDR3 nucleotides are TGTGCCACCAGCAACAAGGACAGGGTAGTCAATGAGCAGTACTTC. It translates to CATSNKDRVVNEQYF. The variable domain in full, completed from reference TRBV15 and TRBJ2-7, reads DAMVIQNPRYQVTQFGKPVTLSCSQTLNHNVMYWYQQKSSQAPKLLFHYYDKDFNNEADTPDNFQSRRPNTSFCFLDIRSPGLGDTAMYLCATSNKDRVVNEQYFGPGTRLTVT.

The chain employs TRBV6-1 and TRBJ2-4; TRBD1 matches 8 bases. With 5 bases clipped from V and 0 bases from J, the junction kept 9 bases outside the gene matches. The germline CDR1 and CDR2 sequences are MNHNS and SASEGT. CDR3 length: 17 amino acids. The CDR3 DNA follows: TGTGCCAGCAGTCAACGGGGACAGGCTCTAGCCAAAAACATTCAGTACTTC. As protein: CASSQRGQALAKNIQYF.

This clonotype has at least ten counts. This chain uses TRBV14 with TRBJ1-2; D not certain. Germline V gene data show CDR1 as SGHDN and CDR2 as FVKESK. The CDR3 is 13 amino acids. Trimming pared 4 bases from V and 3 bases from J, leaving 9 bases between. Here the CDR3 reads CASSPDTYYGYTF. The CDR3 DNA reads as TGTGCCAGCAGCCCGGATACCTACTATGGCTACACCTTC.

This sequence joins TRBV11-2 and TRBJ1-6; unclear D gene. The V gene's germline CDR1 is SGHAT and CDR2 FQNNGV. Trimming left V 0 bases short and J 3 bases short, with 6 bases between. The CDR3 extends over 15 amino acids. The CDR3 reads CASSLDQNYNSPLHF. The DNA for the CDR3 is TGTGCCAGCAGCTTAGATCAGAACTATAATTCACCCCTCCACTTT.

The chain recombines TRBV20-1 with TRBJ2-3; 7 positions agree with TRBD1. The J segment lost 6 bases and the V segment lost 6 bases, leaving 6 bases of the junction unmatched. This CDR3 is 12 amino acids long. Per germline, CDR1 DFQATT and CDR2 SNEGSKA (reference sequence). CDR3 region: CSAERGGDTQYF. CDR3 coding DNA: TGCAGTGCCGAGAGAGGGGGCGATACGCAGTATTTT.

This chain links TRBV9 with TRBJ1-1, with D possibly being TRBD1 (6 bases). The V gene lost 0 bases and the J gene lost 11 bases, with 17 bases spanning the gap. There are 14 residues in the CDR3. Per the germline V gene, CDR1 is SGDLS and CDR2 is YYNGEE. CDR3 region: CASSVEGHGFGAFF. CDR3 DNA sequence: TGTGCCAGCAGCGTAGAGGGACACGGGTTTGGGGCTTTCTTT.

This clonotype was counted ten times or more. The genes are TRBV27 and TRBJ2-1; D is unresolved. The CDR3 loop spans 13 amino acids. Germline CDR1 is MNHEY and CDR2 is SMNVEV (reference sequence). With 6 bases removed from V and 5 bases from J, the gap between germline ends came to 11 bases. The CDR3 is CASSLWNDNEQFF. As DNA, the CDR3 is TGTGCCAGCAGCCTTTGGAATGACAATGAGCAGTTCTTC.

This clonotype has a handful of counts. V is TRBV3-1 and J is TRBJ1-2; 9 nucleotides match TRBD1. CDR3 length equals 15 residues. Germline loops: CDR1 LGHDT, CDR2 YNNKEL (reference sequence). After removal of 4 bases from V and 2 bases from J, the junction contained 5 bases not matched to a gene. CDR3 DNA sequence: TGTGCCAGCAGCCTCTCGGACAGGGGCAACTATGGCTACACCTTC. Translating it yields CASSLSDRGNYGYTF. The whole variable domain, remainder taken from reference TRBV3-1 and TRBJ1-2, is DTAVSQTPKYLVTQMGNDKSIKCEQNLGHDTMYWYKQDSKKFLKIMFSYNNKELIINETVPNRFSPKSPDKAHLNLHINSLELGDSAVYFCASSLSDRGNYGYTFGSGTRLTVV.

The CDR3 sequence is CASSPWDRGGVYNEQFF. For the CDR3, the DNA is TGTGCCAGCAGTCCCTGGGACAGGGGTGGGGTATACAATGAGCAGTTCTTC. The chain uses TRBV28 and TRBJ2-1; 10 nucleotides line up with TRBD1. The germline gives CDR1 MDHEN, CDR2 SYDVKM. The CDR3 has 17 residues. The V gene end was trimmed by 5 bases and the J gene end by 4 bases; junction bases not matched to a gene: 11.

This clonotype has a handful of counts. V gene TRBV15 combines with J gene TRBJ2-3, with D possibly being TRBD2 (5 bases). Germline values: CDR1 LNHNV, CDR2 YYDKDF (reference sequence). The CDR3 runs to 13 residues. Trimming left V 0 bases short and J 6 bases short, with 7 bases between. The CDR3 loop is CATSRDGEDTQYF. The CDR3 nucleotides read TGTGCCACCAGCAGAGATGGGGAGGATACGCAGTATTTT.

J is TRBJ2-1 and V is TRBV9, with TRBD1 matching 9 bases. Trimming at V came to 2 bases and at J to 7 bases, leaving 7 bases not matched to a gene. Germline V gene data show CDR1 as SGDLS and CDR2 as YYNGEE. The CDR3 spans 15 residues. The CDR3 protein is CASSVMPGQGNEQFF. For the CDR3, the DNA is TGTGCCAGCAGCGTCATGCCCGGACAGGGGAATGAGCAGTTCTTC.

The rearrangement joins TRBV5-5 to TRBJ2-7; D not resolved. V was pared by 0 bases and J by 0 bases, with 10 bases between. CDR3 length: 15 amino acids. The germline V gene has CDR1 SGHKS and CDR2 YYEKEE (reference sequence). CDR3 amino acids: CASSLGPSRSYEQYF. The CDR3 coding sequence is TGTGCCAGCAGCTTGGGTCCCAGTCGCTCCTACGAGCAGTACTTC.

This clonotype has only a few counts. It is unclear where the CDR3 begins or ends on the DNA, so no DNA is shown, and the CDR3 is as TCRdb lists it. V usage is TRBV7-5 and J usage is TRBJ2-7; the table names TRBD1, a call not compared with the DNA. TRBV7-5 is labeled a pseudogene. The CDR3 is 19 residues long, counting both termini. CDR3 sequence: CISVSEVRIRQGFGDEQYF.

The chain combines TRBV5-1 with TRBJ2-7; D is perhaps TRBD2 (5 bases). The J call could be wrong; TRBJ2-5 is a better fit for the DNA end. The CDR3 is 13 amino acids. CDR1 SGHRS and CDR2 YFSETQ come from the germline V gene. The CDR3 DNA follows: TGCGCCAGCCGGGAACGGGATCCGGAGACCCAGTACTTC. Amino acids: CASRERDPETQYF.

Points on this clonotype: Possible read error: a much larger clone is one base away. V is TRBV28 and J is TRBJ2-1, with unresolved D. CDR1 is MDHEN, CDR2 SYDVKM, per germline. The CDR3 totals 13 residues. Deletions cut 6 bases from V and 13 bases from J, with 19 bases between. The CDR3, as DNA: TGTGCCAGCAGCCCCCCCTCTGTAGAGACCCAGTTCTTC. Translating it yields CASSPPSVETQFF.

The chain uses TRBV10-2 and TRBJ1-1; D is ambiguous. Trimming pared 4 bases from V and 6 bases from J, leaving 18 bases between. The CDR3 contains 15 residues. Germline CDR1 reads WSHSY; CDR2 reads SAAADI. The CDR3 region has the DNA TGCGCCAGCAGTGGTTTTGGGGAGGTGAGGTCTGAAGCTTTCTTT. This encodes CASSGFGEVRSEAFF.

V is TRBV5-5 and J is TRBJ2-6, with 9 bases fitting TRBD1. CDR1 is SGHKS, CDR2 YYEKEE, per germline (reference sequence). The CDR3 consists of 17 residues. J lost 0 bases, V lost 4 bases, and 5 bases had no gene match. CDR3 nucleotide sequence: TGTGCCAGCAGCCAGGGACAGGGTGTCTCTGGGGCCAACGTCCTGACTTTC. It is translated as CASSQGQGVSGANVLTF.

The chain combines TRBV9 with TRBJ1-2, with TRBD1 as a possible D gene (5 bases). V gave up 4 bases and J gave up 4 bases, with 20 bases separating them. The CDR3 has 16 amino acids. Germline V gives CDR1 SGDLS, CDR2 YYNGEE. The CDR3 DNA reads TGTGCCAGCAGCCCGCGGGACCGGGGAGTCGGCTATGGCTACACCTTC. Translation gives CASSPRDRGVGYGYTF.

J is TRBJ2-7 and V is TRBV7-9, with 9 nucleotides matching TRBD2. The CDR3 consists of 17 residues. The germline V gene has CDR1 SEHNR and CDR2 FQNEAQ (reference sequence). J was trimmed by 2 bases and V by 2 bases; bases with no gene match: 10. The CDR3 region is CASSLYGRGGETYEQYF. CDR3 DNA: TGTGCCAGCAGCTTATACGGGCGGGGGGGAGAAACCTACGAGCAGTACTTC.

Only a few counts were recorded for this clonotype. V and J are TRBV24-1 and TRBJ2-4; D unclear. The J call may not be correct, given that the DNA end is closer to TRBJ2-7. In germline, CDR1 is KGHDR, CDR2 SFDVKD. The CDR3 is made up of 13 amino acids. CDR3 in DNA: TGTGCCACCAGTGATTTGCGGCAGGACGAGCAGTACTTC. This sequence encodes CATSDLRQDEQYF.

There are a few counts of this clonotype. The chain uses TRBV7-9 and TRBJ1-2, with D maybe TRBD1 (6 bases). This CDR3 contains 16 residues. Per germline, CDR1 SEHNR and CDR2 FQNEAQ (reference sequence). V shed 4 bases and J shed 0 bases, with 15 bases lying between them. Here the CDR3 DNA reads TGTGCCAGCAGCTCAGGGGCCCTACGGGCTAACTATGGCTACACCTTC. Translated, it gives CASSSGALRANYGYTF.

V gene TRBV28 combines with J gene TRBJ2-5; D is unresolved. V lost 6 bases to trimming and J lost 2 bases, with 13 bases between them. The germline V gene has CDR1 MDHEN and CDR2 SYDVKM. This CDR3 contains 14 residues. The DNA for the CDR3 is TGTGCCAGCAGGGTGACGGAAGCTCAAGAGACCCAGTACTTC. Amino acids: CASRVTEAQETQYF. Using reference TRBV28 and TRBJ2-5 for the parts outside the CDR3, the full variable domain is DVKVTQSSRYLVKRTGEKVFLECVQDMDHENMFWYRQDPGLGLRLIYFSYDVKMKEKGDIPEGYSVSREKKERFSLILESASTNQTSMYLCASRVTEAQETQYFGPGTRLLVL.

The CDR3, as DNA: TGTGCCAGCAGCCAAGGGAGGGGAGGGAACCAAGAGACCCAGTACTTC. Amino acids: CASSQGRGGNQETQYF. This chain connects TRBV3-1 to TRBJ2-5, with 7 bases aligning to TRBD2. This CDR3 has 16 residues. Germline V CDR1 and CDR2: LGHDT, YNNKEL (reference sequence). V lost 1 base to trimming and J lost 0 bases; unmatched junction nucleotides: 5.

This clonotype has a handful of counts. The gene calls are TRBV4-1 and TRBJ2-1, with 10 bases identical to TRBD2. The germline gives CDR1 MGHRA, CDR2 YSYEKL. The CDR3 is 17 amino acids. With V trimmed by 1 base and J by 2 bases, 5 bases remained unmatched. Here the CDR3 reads CASSQVQRGGTYNEQFF. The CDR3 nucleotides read TGCGCCAGCAGCCAAGTTCAGCGGGGGGGCACCTACAATGAGCAGTTCTTC.

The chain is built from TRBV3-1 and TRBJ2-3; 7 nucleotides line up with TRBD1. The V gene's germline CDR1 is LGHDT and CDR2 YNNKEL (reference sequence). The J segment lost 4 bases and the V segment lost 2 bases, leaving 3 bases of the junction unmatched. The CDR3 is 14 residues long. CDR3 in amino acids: CASSQKTGSDTQYF. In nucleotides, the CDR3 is TGTGCCAGCAGCCAAAAGACAGGGTCAGATACGCAGTATTTT.

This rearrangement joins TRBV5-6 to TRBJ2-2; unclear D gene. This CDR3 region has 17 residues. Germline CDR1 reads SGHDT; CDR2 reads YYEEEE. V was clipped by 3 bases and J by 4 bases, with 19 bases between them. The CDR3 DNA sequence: TGTGCCAGCAGCTATATCGCAGGCCAATCACCCACCGGGGAGCTGTTTTTT. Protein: CASSYIAGQSPTGELFF.

CDR3: CASSSTHQRGGLYEQYF. The CDR3 coding sequence is TGTGCCAGCAGCTCCACCCACCAGCGGGGGGGCCTTTACGAGCAGTACTTC. The chain uses TRBV7-2 and TRBJ2-4; 10 bases align to TRBD2. The J call is doubtful: the DNA matches TRBJ2-7 better. The germline V gene encodes CDR1 SGHTA and CDR2 FQGNSA. There are 17 residues in the CDR3.

CDR3 coding DNA: TGTGCCAGCAGTTATGGGCCCCTGCGGGGGTCACCCCTCCACTTT. Protein sequence: CASSYGPLRGSPLHF. The chain carries TRBV6-2 or TRBV6-3 and TRBJ1-6; D may be TRBD1 (5 bases). Germline V gives CDR1 MNHEY, CDR2 SVGEGT. The CDR3 loop spans 15 amino acids. Trimming removed 3 bases from V and 10 bases from J, with 16 bases in between.